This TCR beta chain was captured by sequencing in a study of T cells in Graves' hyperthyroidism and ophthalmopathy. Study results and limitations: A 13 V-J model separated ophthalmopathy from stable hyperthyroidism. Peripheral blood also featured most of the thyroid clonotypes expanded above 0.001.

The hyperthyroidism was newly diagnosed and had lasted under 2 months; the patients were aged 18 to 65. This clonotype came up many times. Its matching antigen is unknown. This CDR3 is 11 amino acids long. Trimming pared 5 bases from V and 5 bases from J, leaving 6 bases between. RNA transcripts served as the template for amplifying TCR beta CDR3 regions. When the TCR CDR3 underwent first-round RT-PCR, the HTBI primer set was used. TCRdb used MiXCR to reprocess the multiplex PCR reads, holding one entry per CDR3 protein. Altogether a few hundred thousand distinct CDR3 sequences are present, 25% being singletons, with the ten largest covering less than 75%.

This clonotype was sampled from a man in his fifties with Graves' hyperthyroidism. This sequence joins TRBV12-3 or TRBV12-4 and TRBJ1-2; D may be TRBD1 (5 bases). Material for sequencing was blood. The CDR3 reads CASSPGYGYTF. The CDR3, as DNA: TGTGCCAGCAGTCCAGGGTATGGCTACACCTTC.